The clone carrying this T cell receptor (beta chain) was recorded a few times. Its specificity is not known. Germline assignment: CDR1 LGHNA and CDR2 YSLEER. The CDR3 has 15 amino acids. The V gene lost 0 bases and the J gene lost 3 bases, with 11 bases spanning the gap. TCRdb re-analysed the 5' RACE reads in MiXCR, keeping a single row per CDR3 protein. The table records 350,000 to 500,000 distinct CDR3 sequences, around a quarter of them present only once. The sample is drawn from a study of T-cell memory formation after mild COVID-19. The study, taken as a whole, reports: The study found balanced CD4/CD8 in clones contracting day 15 to 85 and a CD4+ lean in later expanders. The study found contracting CD4+ clones mainly in CM and EM and contracting CD8+ clones in EMRA.

The chain employs TRBV4-3 and TRBJ2-5; perhaps TRBD2 as D (5 bases). Sequenced input: PBMCs or a T cell subset sorted from them (not recorded which). The sequence was collected from an adult woman who had mild COVID-19 (a few samples of this study predate the infection). Cell type and time point are not known. The CDR3 reads CASSQEYIGKETQYF. CDR3 in DNA: TGCGCCAGCAGCCAAGAATATATCGGGAAAGAGACCCAGTACTTC.